Listed below are T cell receptor beta chains from one sample, sequenced in a study of human T cells and chemical hapten exposure. TCRdb re-called the RACE reads through MiXCR, storing one row per CDR3 protein. The sample gives about 82,000 distinct CDR3 sequences, approximately 7% of which show up once; 1.3% is in the top ten. The sample was whole blood, taken in connection with sensitization to the hapten diphenylcyclopropenone (DPC). All receptors derive from a woman under 40 with alopecia areata. Some clones in this sample may be carry-over from other donors' samples. Both conserved end residues are part of each CDR3. D genes are given only for firm matches. Not every row has a clone size; where given, it reads once, few, many or a size class.

few | TRBJ1-2 | TRBV29-1 | TRBD1 | 16 | TGCAGCGTAGGGGACGGGACAGGAGTCCTTAACTATGGCTACACCTTC | CSVGDGTGVLNYGYTF
NA | TRBJ1-1 | TRBV5-1 | TRBD1 | 15 | TGCGCCAGCAGCTTGGAGAAAGGGGGCTTGGTTGAAGCTTTCTTT | CASSLEKGGLVEAFF
NA | TRBJ2-1 | TRBV6-6 | NA | 15 | TGTGCCAGCAGTCTATCAAGCGGAGGCTTCAATGAGCAGTTCTTC | CASSLSSGGFNEQFF
many | TRBJ1-5 | TRBV30 | NA | 13 | TGTGCCTGGAGTCGTTTGGGGGGTCAGCCCCAGCATTTT | CAWSRLGGQPQHF
many | TRBJ1-2 | TRBV12-3/TRBV12-4 | NA | 13 | TGTGCCAGCAGTTTGGCTATTAACTATGGCTACACCTTC | CASSLAINYGYTF
many | TRBJ1-5 | TRBV20-1 | TRBD1 | 16 | TGCAGTGCTAGTAAATATAAGGGGACAGGGACTCAGCCCCAGCATTTT | CSASKYKGTGTQPQHF
few | TRBJ1-5 | TRBV29-1 | TRBD1 | 13 | TGCAGCGTTTCAGGGGGCGCGAGTCAGCCCCAGCATTTT | CSVSGGASQPQHF
NA | TRBJ2-1 | TRBV4-1 | NA | 13 | TGCGCCAGCAGCCAAGGAAAGGGCAATGAGCAGTTCTTC | CASSQGKGNEQFF
few | TRBJ1-1 | TRBV18 | NA | 13 | TGTGCCAGCTCACCACCGACCGTCACTGAAGCTTTCTTT | CASSPPTVTEAFF
many | TRBJ1-6 | TRBV3-1 | NA | 16 | TGTGCCAGCAGCCAGGCCGGGACATTCCATAATTCACCCCTCCACTTT | CASSQAGTFHNSPLHF
many | TRBJ2-5 | TRBV7-7 | TRBD1 | 15 | TGTGCTAGCAGCCGTGACAGGGGGCGCGGAGAGACCCAGTACTTC | CASSRDRGRGETQYF
many | TRBJ1-4 | TRBV4-2 | NA | 14 | TGTGCCAGCAGCACGACAGTGGGGAATGAAAAACTGTTTTTT | CASSTTVGNEKLFF
many | TRBJ2-3 | TRBV5-4 | TRBD2 | 15 | TGTGCCAGCAGCTTGGGCGGGGGAGCCCCAGATACGCAGTATTTT | CASSLGGGAPDTQYF
few | TRBJ1-5 | TRBV18 | NA | 15 | TGTGCCAGCTCACCAGGAACAGGCGGCGATCAGCCCCAGCATTTT | CASSPGTGGDQPQHF
NA | TRBJ1-5 | TRBV18 | NA | 13 | TGTGCCAGCTCAACTGACCCGAATCAGCCCCAGCATTTT | CASSTDPNQPQHF
many | TRBJ2-2 | TRBV7-3 | NA | 14 | TGTGCCAGCCGCACGGGGATTAACACCGGGGAGCTGTTTTTT | CASRTGINTGELFF
many | TRBJ1-5 | TRBV18 | NA | 13 | TGTGCCAGCGGTGAGGGTAGCAATCAGCCCCAGCATTTT | CASGEGSNQPQHF
NA | TRBJ1-6 | TRBV6-5 | NA | 16 | TGTGCCAGCACCCCCAACCCGGGTGCGAATAATTCACCCCTCCACTTT | CASTPNPGANNSPLHF
few | TRBJ1-1 | TRBV29-1 | NA | 13 | TGCAGCGTTGGCAGGGTGAGGAACACTGAAGCTTTCTTT | CSVGRVRNTEAFF
NA | TRBJ2-7 | TRBV20-1 | NA | 15 | TGCAGTGCTAGAGGCACGCGGGGGCCGTCCTACGAGCAGTACTTC | CSARGTRGPSYEQYF
many | TRBJ2-7 | TRBV7-9 | NA | 14 | TGTGCCAGCAGCTTATTTGAGGGGGCCTACGAGCAGTACTTC | CASSLFEGAYEQYF
NA | TRBJ2-7 | TRBV2 | NA | 13 | TGTGCCAGCAGTGATCTCGGCACCTACGAGCAGTACTTC | CASSDLGTYEQYF
many | TRBJ1-5 | TRBV7-9 | NA | 12 | TGTGCCAGCAGCTCCCAAAATCAGCCCCAGCATTTT | CASSSQNQPQHF
few | TRBJ1-2 | TRBV19 | NA | 13 | TGTGCCAGTAGTATAGACGGGAACTATGGCTACACCTTC | CASSIDGNYGYTF
NA | TRBJ2-1 | TRBV7-8 | NA | 15 | TGTGCCAGCAGCTTATTTGGCGTCGTGTCCCATGAGCAGTTCTTC | CASSLFGVVSHEQFF
many | TRBJ2-1 | TRBV27 | TRBD2 | 15 | TGTGCCAGCAGCGCTAGCGGGGGGGCAGGGAATGAGCAGTTCTTC | CASSASGGAGNEQFF
many | TRBJ2-7 | TRBV29-1 | NA | 13 | TGCAGCGTGACGATGACAGGAGCCTACGAGCAGTACTTC | CSVTMTGAYEQYF
few | TRBJ1-1 | TRBV5-6 | TRBD1 | 16 | TGTGCCAGCAGCTTTCTCCAGACAGGGTTCGGAACTGAAGCTTTCTTT | CASSFLQTGFGTEAFF
many | TRBJ2-2 | TRBV20-1 | NA | 13 | TGCAGTGCCCGAGGCCAAAACACCGGGGAGCTGTTTTTT | CSARGQNTGELFF
many | TRBJ1-1 | TRBV2 | NA | 13 | TGTGCCAGCAGTTCCGAGATTTACACTGAAGCTTTCTTT | CASSSEIYTEAFF
many | TRBJ1-2 | TRBV11-2 | NA | 15 | TGTGCCAGCAGCTCTCTCGGAGGCAGGGGCCATGGCTACACCTTC | CASSSLGGRGHGYTF
few | TRBJ1-4 | TRBV12-3/TRBV12-4 | NA | 16 | TGTGCCAGCAGTTTAGTGGGGCCTCCAACTAATGAAAAACTGTTTTTT | CASSLVGPPTNEKLFF
many | TRBJ1-5 | TRBV13 | NA | 16 | TGTGCCAGCACCTTTAGGGAGGGGTTTACGCGTCAGCCCCAGCATTTT | CASTFREGFTRQPQHF
many | TRBJ1-1 | TRBV9 | NA | 16 | TGTGCCAGCAGCATCAACAAGGCTCAAATGAACACTGAAGCTTTCTTT | CASSINKAQMNTEAFF
many | TRBJ2-1 | TRBV12-5 | NA | 14 | TGTGCTAGTGATCTTTCTTCACAGGGAGAGGAGCAGTTCTTC | CASDLSSQGEEQFF
many | TRBJ2-3 | TRBV5-1 | NA | 12 | TGCGCCAGCAGCCGGCCTGCAGATACGCAGTATTTT | CASSRPADTQYF
few | TRBJ1-3 | TRBV12-5 | TRBD1 | 13 | TGTGCTAGTGGGGAACAGGGGGCTAACACCATATATTTT | CASGEQGANTIYF
many | TRBJ2-5 | TRBV30 | NA | 13 | TGTGCCTGGAGCAGGGGGGCGGAAGAGACCCAGTACTTC | CAWSRGAEETQYF
many | TRBJ1-3 | TRBV9 | TRBD1 | 16 | TGTGCCAGCAGCGTCTCGACAGGGGGCTCTGGAAACACCATATATTTT | CASSVSTGGSGNTIYF
few | TRBJ1-6 | TRBV6-5 | NA | 15 | TGTGCCAGCAGCCGTACCACAGGGACCGATTCACCCCTCCACTTT | CASSRTTGTDSPLHF
many | TRBJ1-1 | TRBV29-1 | NA | 11 | TGCAGCGGTGGAAAGAACACTGAAGCTTTCTTT | CSGGKNTEAFF
many | TRBJ2-7 | TRBV29-1 | TRBD1 | 12 | TGCAGCGTTGCCGGGACAGGGGTCGAGCAGTACTTC | CSVAGTGVEQYF